This T cell receptor beta chain was found in a study of long-term antiretroviral therapy in people with HIV. The study, taken as a whole, reports: Clones with expansion before ART led the repertoire at all time points.

As concerns this clone: Its specificity is unknown.

With survey level as its setting, the immunoSEQ assay was v3.0. Assay: immunoSEQ multiplex PCR; the TCRdb copy retains only in-frame clones and omits some. The sample records about 15,000 clones, about 79% being singletons. The sequence came from a man aged 40-49 years with HIV. Sequencing was performed on unsorted PBMCs, taken just before starting antiretroviral therapy.

The CDR3 protein is CASSEWDNLMGYQPQHF. The CDR3 DNA sequence: TGTGCCAGCAGTGAATGGGACAATCTTATGGGGTATCAGCCCCAGCATTTT. This rearrangement joins TRBV6-1 to TRBJ1-5; D is possibly TRBD1 (6 bases). Trimming took off 2 bases at V and 5 bases at J, with 19 bases between the two ends. Germline CDR1 MNHNS, CDR2 SASEGT. This CDR3 comprises 17 residues.